These 8 T cell receptor beta chains came from one sample sequenced in a study of blood T cell repertoires in COVID-19. TCRdb keeps only in-frame clones here, not all; method: immunoSEQ multiplex PCR. The sample lists 110,000 to 150,000 clones, 80% to 90% occurring once. Sequences were obtained from peripheral blood. The receptors come from a woman between 40 and 55 years old with acute or convalescent COVID-19.

The rearrangement uses TRBV10-3 and TRBJ1-1, with D possibly being TRBD1 (5 bases). Trimming took off 5 bases at V and 2 bases at J, with 9 bases between the two ends. This CDR3 region has 13 residues. Germline values: CDR1 ENHRY, CDR2 SYGVKD. CDR3 sequence: CAISSDINTEAFF. The CDR3 DNA reads as TGTGCCATCAGTTCGGACATAAACACTGAAGCTTTCTTT.

The J gene is TRBJ1-2, the V gene TRBV7-2; D uncertain. This CDR3 is 12 amino acids long. The germline V gene encodes CDR1 SGHTA and CDR2 FQGNSA. The germline V and J ends were trimmed by 2 bases and 8 bases, with 9 bases remaining between them. The CDR3 DNA is TGTGCCAGCAGCTTATCCACTCGCGGCTACACCTTC. This sequence encodes CASSLSTRGYTF.

The chain employs TRBV29-1 and TRBJ1-3; 8 bases are shared with TRBD1. The germline gives CDR1 SQVTM, CDR2 ANQGSEA. CDR3 length: 16 residues. J gave up 3 bases and V 4 bases, and 11 bases lay outside the gene matches. Here the CDR3 reads CSVVGAQGAGGNTIYF. The CDR3 nucleotides read TGCAGCGTTGTGGGTGCTCAGGGGGCGGGTGGAAACACCATATATTTT.

This chain links TRBV29-1 with TRBJ2-4; a possible D gene is TRBD1 (5 bases). The germline V and J ends were trimmed by 3 bases and 5 bases, with 11 bases remaining between them. Per germline, CDR1 SQVTM and CDR2 ANQGSEA. The CDR3 has 13 residues. CDR3 nucleotides: TGCAGCGTTGATAAGGGGCCACAAAACATTCAGTACTTC. Its protein is CSVDKGPQNIQYF.

This chain uses TRBV6-5 with TRBJ1-4, with D possibly TRBD1 on 5 matching bases. Germline V gives CDR1 MNHEY, CDR2 SVGAGI. V lost 7 bases and J lost 8, with 11 bases in between. The CDR3 contains 12 residues. This chain's CDR3 is CASIGTWEKLFF. The DNA of the CDR3 is TGTGCCAGCATAGGGACTTGGGAAAAACTGTTTTTT.

The rearrangement uses TRBV10-3 and TRBJ1-2; the D gene is possibly TRBD1 (6 bases). Germline loops: CDR1 ENHRY, CDR2 SYGVKD. The CDR3 has 16 amino acids. V was cut by 3 bases and J by 5 bases, with 19 bases left in between. For the CDR3, the DNA is TGTGCCATCAGTGAAAGAGTCGGGGGGGGCTGGTATGGCTACACCTTC. Encoded protein: CAISERVGGGWYGYTF.

The chain carries TRBV19 and TRBJ2-1; the match to TRBD2 covers 8 bases. Looked up from germline, CDR1 is LNHDA and CDR2 is SQIVND (reference sequence). Losses at the gene ends were 6 bases for V and 6 bases for J; bases not matched to a gene: 7. CDR3 length: 14 amino acids. The CDR3 here is CASSSLAGFNEQFF. The CDR3 DNA sequence: TGTGCCAGTAGCTCCCTAGCGGGTTTCAATGAGCAGTTCTTC.

The rearrangement uses TRBV16 and TRBJ1-6, with 9 nucleotides matching TRBD1. Germline lookup yields CDR1 KGHSY and CDR2 FQNENV. The V segment lost 6 bases and the J segment 5 bases; nucleotides outside the gene matches: 5. The CDR3 contains 15 residues. CDR3 in DNA: TGTGCCAGCAGTCAAAGGACAGGGGATAATTCACCCCTCCACTTT. It encodes CASSQRTGDNSPLHF.